The 25 T cell receptor beta chains below were found in one sample sequenced in a study of cytomegalovirus exposure and HLA in healthy donors. PCR used 60 Vbeta primers and 13 Jbeta primers. Sequenced by immunoSEQ multiplex PCR; TCRdb stores in-frame clones only, minus some. This sample carries approximately 120,000 clones, around 79% of them seen once, and the ten largest clones take roughly 6.3%. The sequenced material came from PBMCs. These TCRs come from a woman in her 40s in good health and CMV-seronegative.

The chain couples TRBV5-4 to TRBJ1-1; TRBD1 matches 7 bases. Germline values: CDR1 SGHNT, CDR2 YYREEE (reference sequence). The CDR3 loop spans 14 amino acids. J lost 6 bases, V lost 3 bases, and 8 bases had no gene match. The CDR3 coding sequence is TGTGCCAGCAGCTCGATTGGGACAGTCTCTGAAGCTTTCTTT. Translated, it gives CASSSIGTVSEAFF.

This clone was counted once. This chain connects TRBV9 to TRBJ2-1; tentative D call: TRBD2 (7 bases). The V gene lost 3 bases and the J gene lost 9 bases, with 19 bases spanning the gap. Germline V gene sequence: CDR1 SGDLS, CDR2 YYNGEE. The CDR3 consists of 15 residues. The CDR3 sequence is CASSGGLGGALEQFF. CDR3 DNA: TGTGCCAGCAGCGGCGGCCTGGGGGGGGCGCTTGAGCAGTTCTTC.

The CDR3 nucleotides are TGTGCCAGCAGCGTGGGGAGGCCAGGGAAGAACACTGAAGCTTTCTTT. Protein sequence: CASSVGRPGKNTEAFF. The rearrangement uses TRBV6-6 and TRBJ1-1, with D possibly being TRBD1 (5 bases). This CDR3 has 16 residues. CDR1 and CDR2 (germline): MNHNY, SVGAGI (reference sequence). With 6 bases removed from V and 1 base from J, the gap between germline ends came to 18 bases.

V gene TRBV5-1 combines with J gene TRBJ2-5; D is unclear. With 0 bases removed from V and 4 bases from J, the gap between germline ends came to 10 bases. This CDR3 contains 14 residues. In germline, CDR1 is SGHRS, CDR2 YFSETQ. The CDR3 region has the DNA TGCGCCAGCAGCTTGGGGTTAATGGCAGAGACCCAGTACTTC. Its translation: CASSLGLMAETQYF.

The rearrangement uses TRBV10-1 and TRBJ1-6; D gene ambiguous. This CDR3 contains 13 residues. Germline CDR1 WNHNN, CDR2 SYGVQD (reference sequence). V lost 0 bases and J lost 13, with 10 bases in between. The CDR3 spells CASSESARLPLHF. CDR3 DNA: TGCGCCAGCAGTGAGTCGGCACGCCTGCCCCTCCACTTT.

This rearrangement joins TRBV5-1 to TRBJ1-1; D is perhaps TRBD1 (6 bases). The CDR3 is made up of 14 amino acids. V shed 4 bases and J shed 2 bases, with 12 bases lying between them. Per the germline V gene, CDR1 is SGHRS and CDR2 is YFSETQ. CDR3 protein: CASSIGTLNTEAFF. The CDR3 DNA is TGCGCCAGCAGCATCGGGACACTTAACACTGAAGCTTTCTTT.

This clone appeared a few times. This chain uses TRBV7-2 with TRBJ1-1; D perhaps matches TRBD1 (6 bases). The CDR3 contains 14 residues. V was shortened by 1 base and J by 3 bases, with 9 bases between the two germline ends. Germline loops: CDR1 SGHTA, CDR2 FQGNSA. Here the CDR3 DNA reads TGTGCCAGCAGCTTAGGTAGGGGGTACACTGAAGCTTTCTTT. Translation gives CASSLGRGYTEAFF.

The rearrangement links TRBV7-9 to TRBJ2-7; 9 nucleotides align to TRBD2. Trimming at V came to 5 bases and at J to 4 bases, leaving 9 bases not matched to a gene. This CDR3 region has 15 residues. CDR1 and CDR2 from the germline V gene are SEHNR and FQNEAQ (reference sequence). The CDR3 region has the DNA TGTGCCAGCAGCCCCCGGAATAGCGGGAGTTACGAGCAGTACTTC. Its protein is CASSPRNSGSYEQYF.

This clone was detected a few times. The rearrangement links TRBV5-1 to TRBJ2-2, with D tentatively TRBD2 (5 bases). This CDR3 spans 15 amino acids. Germline V gene data show CDR1 as SGHRS and CDR2 as YFSETQ. The germline V and J ends were trimmed by 3 bases and 7 bases, with 16 bases remaining between them. The CDR3 spells CASSSSGAGLGELFF. CDR3 in DNA: TGCGCCAGCAGCTCCAGCGGAGCAGGACTCGGGGAGCTGTTTTTT.

V gene TRBV5-6 combines with J gene TRBJ2-7; tentative D call: TRBD1 (5 bases). The CDR3 contains 15 residues. CDR1 SGHDT and CDR2 YYEEEE come from the germline V gene. The germline V and J ends were trimmed by 4 bases and 5 bases, with 19 bases remaining between them. The CDR3 DNA reads TGTGCCAGCAGCCAAGACGCAGGGCGGTCGGACGAGCAGTACTTC. Its protein is CASSQDAGRSDEQYF. Complete variable domain (other parts from reference TRBV5-6 and TRBJ2-7): DAGVTQSPTHLIKTRGQQVTLRCSPKSGHDTVSWYQQALGQGPQFIFQYYEEEERQRGNFPDRFSGHQFPNYSSELNVNALLLGDSALYLCASSQDAGRSDEQYFGPGTRLTVT.

The chain combines TRBV25-1 with TRBJ2-1, with 7 positions matching TRBD2. Germline V lookup: CDR1 MGHDK, CDR2 SYGVNS. V dropped 1 base and J dropped 12; count of bases not matched to a gene: 12. CDR3 length: 15 amino acids. Written as DNA, the CDR3 is TGTGCCAGCAGTGAATTGACTAGCCCGGGGAATAGGCAGTTCTTC. The encoded protein is CASSELTSPGNRQFF.

The J gene is TRBJ2-1, the V gene TRBV5-8; 8 nucleotides agree with TRBD2. Germline-derived CDR1 and CDR2 are SGHTS and YDEGEE. V was clipped by 2 bases and J by 7 bases; unmatched bases: 8. This CDR3 spans 15 amino acids. CDR3 loop: CASSLLTSAPNEQFF. In nucleotides, the CDR3 is TGTGCCAGCAGCTTATTGACTAGCGCCCCGAATGAGCAGTTCTTC.

This clone has more than one count but fewer than ten. The chain has TRBV7-8 and TRBJ2-3, with TRBD2 identical over 7 bases. From germline, CDR1 is SGHVS and CDR2 FQNEAQ. With 6 bases clipped from V and 9 bases from J, the junction kept 15 bases outside the gene matches. This CDR3 is 15 amino acids long. The CDR3 region has the DNA TGTGCCAGCAGTCAGCTAGGAGGGAGGGGTCAGACGCAGTATTTT. This codes for CASSQLGGRGQTQYF.

V gene TRBV9 combines with J gene TRBJ2-1, with 7 positions matching TRBD2. Germline CDR1 SGDLS, CDR2 YYNGEE. This CDR3 is built from 15 residues. With V trimmed by 3 bases and J by 0 bases, 3 bases remained unmatched. The CDR3 region is CASSAGGSSYNEQFF. The CDR3 nucleotides read TGTGCCAGCAGCGCCGGCGGGAGCTCCTACAATGAGCAGTTCTTC.

In this sample, this clone turned up once. This chain uses TRBV7-2 with TRBJ1-3; D perhaps matches TRBD1 (6 bases). Trimming removed 5 bases at V and 4 bases at J, with 9 bases between. The germline CDR1 and CDR2 sequences are SGHTA and FQGNSA. The CDR3 is 13 amino acids. CDR3 sequence (DNA): TGTGCCAGCAGCGCGGACAGCGGAAACACCATATATTTT. Amino acid sequence: CASSADSGNTIYF. Based on the CDR3 plus reference TRBV7-2 and TRBJ1-3, the full variable domain is GAGVSQSPSNKVTEKGKDVELRCDPISGHTALYWYRQSLGQGLEFLIYFQGNSAPDKSGLPSDRFSAERTGGSVSTLTIQRTQQEDSAVYLCASSADSGNTIYFGEGSWLTVV.

This clone has only one observation. The J gene is TRBJ1-6, the V gene TRBV5-8; TRBD1 might be the D (5 bases). V was shortened by 4 bases and J by 7 bases, with 15 bases between the two germline ends. The CDR3 length is 15 residues. CDR1 and CDR2 from the germline V gene are SGHTS and YDEGEE. For the CDR3, the DNA is TGTGCCAGCAGCCACCCACAGGATTGGAATTCACCCCTCCACTTT. It encodes CASSHPQDWNSPLHF.

The genes are TRBV5-1 and TRBJ2-7; TRBD1 aligns across 10 bases. The CDR3 sequence is 15 residues long. V lost 4 bases to trimming and J lost 2 bases; unmatched junction nucleotides: 6. Germline-derived CDR1 and CDR2 are SGHRS and YFSETQ. In DNA, the CDR3 is TGCGCCAGCAGCCGGACAGGGGGTTTACCCTACGAGCAGTACTTC. Its translation is CASSRTGGLPYEQYF. Supplemented by reference TRBV5-1 and TRBJ2-7, the full variable domain reads KAGVTQTPRYLIKTRGQQVTLSCSPISGHRSVSWYQQTPGQGLQFLFEYFSETQRNKGNFPGRFSGRQFSNSRSEMNVSTLELGDSALYLCASSRTGGLPYEQYFGPGTRLTVT.

The chain uses TRBV28 and TRBJ2-3, with TRBD2 matching over 10 bases. J lost 7 bases, V lost 0 bases, and 7 bases had no gene match. Germline CDR1 is MDHEN and CDR2 is SYDVKM. The CDR3 runs 16 residues. The DNA for the CDR3 is TGTGCCAGCAGTTTATGGGCTAGCGGGAGTTGGAATACGCAGTATTTT. It encodes CASSLWASGSWNTQYF.

The rearrangement links TRBV7-2 to TRBJ1-1; 12 bases match TRBD1. This CDR3 has 17 residues. Germline CDR1 and CDR2: SGHTA and FQGNSA. J was trimmed by 4 bases and V by 2 bases; bases with no gene match: 8. This CDR3 is CASSLLGQGAVGTEAFF. DNA of the CDR3: TGTGCCAGCAGCTTACTGGGACAGGGGGCTGTGGGCACTGAAGCTTTCTTT.

V gene TRBV11-1 combines with J gene TRBJ1-6; D remains ambiguous. This CDR3 comprises 14 residues. Germline assignment: CDR1 SGHAT and CDR2 FQDESV (reference sequence). The V end was cut by 3 bases, the J end by 10 bases, with 13 bases between. The CDR3 DNA reads as TGTGCCAGCAGCTTGCTCTTCGCGGTCTCACCCCTCCACTTT. Its translation: CASSLLFAVSPLHF.

V usage is TRBV7-9 and J usage is TRBJ2-5; D unresolved. V lost 2 bases and J 10 bases, leaving 8 bases between the germline ends. CDR3 length: 11 residues. Germline values: CDR1 SEHNR, CDR2 FQNEAQ (reference sequence). This chain's CDR3 is CASSLSGGQYF. CDR3 sequence (DNA): TGTGCCAGCAGCTTATCAGGTGGCCAGTACTTC.

This clone was counted once. The chain links TRBV19 to TRBJ2-3; 7 bases fit TRBD1. Unmatched junction bases numbered 17, after V lost 6 bases and J lost 5 bases. This CDR3 has 17 amino acids. CDR1 and CDR2 (germline): LNHDA, SQIVND (reference sequence). CDR3 nucleotide sequence: TGTGCCAGTAGACCCCCCGGGCCAGGTCGACAGGGAGATACGCAGTATTTT. Protein: CASRPPGPGRQGDTQYF. Full variable domain (outside the CDR3, taken from reference TRBV19 and TRBJ2-3): DGGITQSPKYLFRKEGQNVTLSCEQNLNHDAMYWYRQDPGQGLRLIYYSQIVNDFQKGDIAEGYSVSREKKESFPLTVTSAQKNPTAFYLCASRPPGPGRQGDTQYFGPGTRLTVL.

CDR3 sequence reads: CASSPTSGSTDTQYF. The CDR3 bases are TGTGCCAGCAGCCCTACTAGCGGGAGCACAGATACGCAGTATTTT. This chain links TRBV2 with TRBJ2-3; 9 bases are shared with TRBD2. The junction had 4 bases not matched to a gene; V was cut back by 6 bases and J by 0 bases. The CDR3 has 15 amino acids. CDR1 SNHLY and CDR2 FYNNEI come from the germline V gene.

This clone was found once. The chain carries TRBV4-2 and TRBJ2-7, with 11 bases lining up with TRBD2. The CDR3 is 16 amino acids. Unmatched junction bases numbered 3, after V lost 0 bases and J lost 2 bases. Germline V gene data show CDR1 as LGHNA and CDR2 as YNFKEQ. The CDR3 DNA reads as TGTGCCAGCAGCCAAGAAGGGACTAGCGGAACCTACGAGCAGTACTTC. It is translated as CASSQEGTSGTYEQYF.

V is TRBV5-5 and J is TRBJ2-7; 12 positions match TRBD2. The CDR3 runs 15 residues. Trimming cost V 4 bases and J 1 base; bases outside gene matches: 3. Germline V gene lookup returns CDR1 SGHKS and CDR2 YYEKEE (reference sequence). The CDR3 sequence: CASSRGLAGSYEQYF. The DNA for the CDR3 is TGTGCCAGCAGCAGAGGACTAGCGGGGTCCTACGAGCAGTACTTC.